This entry features one T cell receptor (beta chain) sequence. Its antigen is still unknown. The sample is drawn from a study of monozygotic twins with inflammatory bowel disease. Study-wide findings and caveats: Differences in immunosuppressive treatment may have been a source of added variability in patient repertoires.

The CDR3 consists of 12 residues. Germline V gene sequence: CDR1 GTSNPN, CDR2 SVGIG (reference sequence). A 6-nucleotide sample barcode was carried by the UMIs, which template switching added. No DNA is given; TCRdb re-called the 5' RACE reads and lists each CDR3 protein once. This sample's table reports a few hundred thousand distinct CDR3 sequences. The clonotype comes from a human donor with ulcerative colitis or Crohn's disease, or a healthy co-twin of an affected twin (not recorded which). Sequenced material: blood. The chain recombines TRBV30 with TRBJ1-1; without DNA, the TCRdb call of TRBD1 cannot be checked. This CDR3 reads CAWKGQNTEAFF.